The clone carrying this TCR beta chain was counted at least ten times. What it binds is not known. TCRdb passed the 5' RACE reads through MiXCR, listing each CDR3 protein once. The data hold under 550,000 distinct CDR3 sequences, with around a fifth observed a single time. Trimming removed 3 bases from V and 3 bases from J; junction bases left unmatched: 0. CDR1 is SGHAT and CDR2 is FQNNGV in the germline V gene. This CDR3 is 14 amino acids long. This sample is drawn from a study of T cells after yellow fever vaccination. Study-wide points: Few clonotypes appeared in both CD4 and CD8 compartments. Researchers cautioned that FACS-sorted repertoires could harbor abundant clonotypes contaminating from the bulk population.

V usage is TRBV11-2 and J usage is TRBJ2-2; TRBD2 matches at 8 bases. The receptor was isolated from a man between 18 and 29 years old who received the YFV17D yellow fever vaccine. The sequences come from PBMCs, collected about 21 days after the first yellow fever vaccination. In DNA, the CDR3 is TGTGCCAGCAGCTTCGGGGGGGACACCGGGGAGCTGTTTTTT. This gives the protein CASSFGGDTGELFF.